These 23 T cell receptor beta chains originate from one sample sequenced in a study of shared clonotypes between healthy human individuals. The data were produced by immunoSEQ multiplex PCR, yet TCRdb's version contains in-frame clones alone and is incomplete. The sample has about 470,000 clones, roughly 77% seen once. Specimen: PBMCs. These receptor sequences come from a woman aged 40 to 50 in good health. Some clones in this sample may be carry-over from other donors' samples.

The chain has TRBV19 and TRBJ2-5; the match to TRBD2 covers 11 bases. Germline assignment: CDR1 LNHDA and CDR2 SQIVND (reference sequence). The CDR3 consists of 15 residues. Losses at the gene ends were 9 bases for V and 1 base for J; bases not matched to a gene: 7. CDR3 region: CASKRTSGPQETQYF. The CDR3 region has the DNA TGTGCCAGCAAGAGGACTAGCGGGCCCCAAGAGACCCAGTACTTC.

The chain couples TRBV11-2 to TRBJ2-7; maybe TRBD2 (5 bases). The CDR3 contains 14 residues. Between the trimmed V and J ends, which lost 1 base and 4 bases, there was a span of 11 bases. Per the germline V gene, CDR1 is SGHAT and CDR2 is FQNNGV. In DNA, the CDR3 is TGTGCCAGCAGCTTAGTGGGCGGGCGGTACGAGCAGTACTTC. The encoded protein is CASSLVGGRYEQYF.

The rearrangement uses TRBV5-1 and TRBJ2-7; D may match TRBD1 or TRBD2 (5 bases each). CDR3 length: 14 residues. The V gene's germline CDR1 is SGHRS and CDR2 YFSETQ. Trimming removed 2 bases from V and 1 base from J, with 10 bases in between. The CDR3 sequence is CASSLTGRSYEQYF. CDR3 in DNA: TGCGCCAGCAGCTTAACGGGACGGTCCTACGAGCAGTACTTC. The whole variable domain, filled in from reference TRBV5-1 and TRBJ2-7, reads KAGVTQTPRYLIKTRGQQVTLSCSPISGHRSVSWYQQTPGQGLQFLFEYFSETQRNKGNFPGRFSGRQFSNSRSEMNVSTLELGDSALYLCASSLTGRSYEQYFGPGTRLTVT.

The J gene is TRBJ2-5, the V gene TRBV29-1, with D possibly being TRBD1 (5 bases). The CDR3 extends over 12 amino acids. Germline V lookup: CDR1 SQVTM, CDR2 ANQGSEA. Trimming took 6 bases from V and 5 from J, leaving 13 bases between them. The CDR3 is CSVRQLGETQYF. The CDR3, as DNA: TGCAGCGTGCGACAGTTAGGGGAGACCCAGTACTTC.

This clone was detected only a few times. Other DNA sequences in the same sample also yield this CDR3. V is TRBV7-2 and J is TRBJ1-5; D is uncertain. From germline, CDR1 is SGHTA and CDR2 FQGNSA. Trimming removed 3 bases at V and 6 bases at J, with 9 bases between. The CDR3 spans 13 residues. CDR3 bases: TGTGCCAGCAGCTTGCGGGTGGGTCAGCCCCAGCATTTT. It translates to CASSLRVGQPQHF.

The chain uses TRBV14 and TRBJ1-2, with D maybe TRBD1 (6 bases). The CDR3 has 18 amino acids. Trimming cost V 3 bases and J 4 bases, with 24 bases left between them. Germline CDR1 SGHDN, CDR2 FVKESK. As DNA, the CDR3 is TGTGCCAGCAGCCACCCCAAGGCCGGGGGGCCGAGAACCTATGGCTACACCTTC. Protein product: CASSHPKAGGPRTYGYTF.

In its sample, this clone was seen once. CDR3 region: CSVLLLARNEQFF. The CDR3 DNA is TGCAGCGTTCTCCTACTAGCCCGAAATGAGCAGTTCTTC. The chain recombines TRBV29-1 with TRBJ2-1; a weak D match, TRBD2 (6 bases). The CDR3 spans 13 residues. CDR1 and CDR2 from the germline V gene are SQVTM and ANQGSEA. V was pared by 5 bases and J by 7 bases, with 15 bases between.

This chain links TRBV10-3 with TRBJ2-1; TRBD1 matches at 8 bases. CDR3 size: 13 residues. From germline, CDR1 is ENHRY and CDR2 SYGVKD. After removal of 5 bases from V and 8 bases from J, the junction contained 5 bases not matched to a gene. Written as DNA, the CDR3 is TGTGCCATCAGTCCCGCGACAGGGGATGAGCAGTTCTTC. Its translation: CAISPATGDEQFF.

The rearrangement joins TRBV28 to TRBJ1-2; TRBD1 is a possible D gene (5 bases). In germline, CDR1 is MDHEN, CDR2 SYDVKM. Trimming took off 2 bases at V and 4 bases at J, with 11 bases between the two ends. The CDR3 extends over 14 amino acids. The CDR3 loop is CASSLRGITYGYTF. The CDR3 nucleotides read TGTGCCAGCAGTTTACGGGGCATTACCTATGGCTACACCTTC.

The chain carries TRBV5-4 and TRBJ2-7, with 9 positions matching TRBD1. This CDR3 has 16 amino acids. Germline-derived CDR1 and CDR2 are SGHNT and YYREEE (reference sequence). V trimming: 4 bases; J trimming: 0 bases; junction bases outside the gene matches: 8. CDR3 DNA: TGTGCCAGCAGCCCTACGGGGACAGGGAGCTCCTACGAGCAGTACTTC. It translates to CASSPTGTGSSYEQYF.

The V and J genes are TRBV5-1 and TRBJ1-2; D remains unclear. Germline CDR1 is SGHRS and CDR2 is YFSETQ. This CDR3 is 13 amino acids long. The V and J ends lost 2 bases and 1 base respectively, with 6 bases between them. CDR3 sequence: CASSLRLNYGYTF. CDR3 bases: TGCGCCAGCAGCTTAAGGCTTAACTATGGCTACACCTTC. Supplemented by reference TRBV5-1 and TRBJ1-2, the full variable domain reads KAGVTQTPRYLIKTRGQQVTLSCSPISGHRSVSWYQQTPGQGLQFLFEYFSETQRNKGNFPGRFSGRQFSNSRSEMNVSTLELGDSALYLCASSLRLNYGYTFGSGTRLTVV.

The J gene is TRBJ1-5, the V gene TRBV6-5; D not certain. Germline V lookup: CDR1 MNHEY, CDR2 SVGAGI. The CDR3 consists of 15 residues. The V end lost 4 bases, the J end lost 11 bases, and 21 bases lay between the germline ends. The CDR3 DNA reads as TGTGCCAGCAGTTCCAAGGACGGACCCTTACAAGCCCAGCATTTT. Residues: CASSSKDGPLQAQHF.

The chain is built from TRBV7-2 and TRBJ2-7, with D possibly being TRBD2 (6 bases). Germline CDR1 is SGHTA and CDR2 is FQGNSA. This CDR3 has 17 amino acids. V lost 6 bases to trimming and J lost 5 bases, with 26 bases between them. The CDR3 sequence is CASSDNSFREIPHEQYF. Here the CDR3 DNA reads TGTGCCAGCAGTGACAATTCCTTCCGGGAGATCCCCCACGAGCAGTACTTC.

This clone occurred once. The V and J genes are TRBV7-2 and TRBJ1-5; 12 bases are a match to TRBD1. The CDR3 runs to 18 residues. CDR1 is SGHTA, CDR2 FQGNSA, per germline. V shed 2 bases and J 5 bases; nucleotides not matched to a gene: 10. CDR3 sequence reads: CASSLMYGTGGTDQPQHF. The CDR3 nucleotides are TGTGCCAGCAGCTTAATGTATGGGACAGGGGGCACGGATCAGCCCCAGCATTTT.

V is TRBV5-1 and J is TRBJ2-2; possible D gene TRBD1, 5 bases. Germline V gives CDR1 SGHRS, CDR2 YFSETQ. CDR3 length: 14 residues. V was pared by 5 bases and J by 3 bases, with 11 bases between. The CDR3 loop is CASSPDRYTGELFF. CDR3 DNA sequence: TGCGCCAGCAGTCCCGACAGATACACCGGGGAGCTGTTTTTT.

The rearrangement joins TRBV5-1 to TRBJ1-3, with D possibly TRBD1 on 5 matching bases. The CDR3 length is 14 residues. The V end was cut by 2 bases, the J end by 4 bases, with 10 bases between. In germline, CDR1 is SGHRS, CDR2 YFSETQ. DNA of the CDR3: TGCGCCAGCAGCTTTGTGGGGGTCGGAAACACCATATATTTT. Its protein is CASSFVGVGNTIYF. The entire variable domain, with the rest obtained from reference TRBV5-1 and TRBJ1-3, is as follows: KAGVTQTPRYLIKTRGQQVTLSCSPISGHRSVSWYQQTPGQGLQFLFEYFSETQRNKGNFPGRFSGRQFSNSRSEMNVSTLELGDSALYLCASSFVGVGNTIYFGEGSWLTVV.

The V call is TRBV7-6, the J call TRBJ1-5, with TRBD1 as a possible D gene (5 bases). Trimming cost V 5 bases and J 2 bases, with 16 bases left between them. The germline V gene encodes CDR1 SGHVS and CDR2 FNYEAQ. The CDR3 has 16 residues. The CDR3 DNA is TGTGCCAGCAGCCCTCCCCAGGGTCGGGGCAATCAGCCCCAGCATTTT. Translated, it gives CASSPPQGRGNQPQHF.

The chain combines TRBV28 with TRBJ1-2; D is ambiguous. Germline V gene data show CDR1 as MDHEN and CDR2 as SYDVKM. Trimming took off 5 bases at V and 5 bases at J, with 24 bases between the two ends. The CDR3 covers 17 residues. The CDR3 region is CASSPPHRRAGDYGYTF. In nucleotides, the CDR3 is TGTGCCAGCAGTCCGCCCCATCGTCGTGCCGGGGATTATGGCTACACCTTC.

The CDR3 sequence is CASSLAPSGGTDTQYF. The DNA of the CDR3 is TGTGCCAGCAGCTTAGCCCCTAGCGGAGGCACAGATACGCAGTATTTT. The rearrangement uses TRBV7-9 and TRBJ2-3; 7 positions match TRBD2. V trimming: 0 bases; J trimming: 1 base; junction bases outside the gene matches: 4. CDR1 and CDR2 (germline): SEHNR, FQNEAQ (reference sequence). CDR3 size: 16 residues.

The sample holds many counts of this clone. The chain employs TRBV4-3 and TRBJ2-3; a weak D match, TRBD2 (5 bases). The CDR3 is made up of 16 amino acids. Between the trimmed V and J ends, which lost 1 base and 4 bases, there was a span of 15 bases. The V gene's germline CDR1 is LGHNA and CDR2 YSLEER. CDR3 protein: CASSQVGGSAADTQYF. The CDR3 DNA follows: TGCGCCAGCAGCCAAGTAGGAGGTAGCGCGGCAGATACGCAGTATTTT.

The rearrangement uses TRBV29-1 and TRBJ1-2; 8 positions match TRBD1. The CDR3 loop spans 12 amino acids. With 7 bases clipped from V and 5 bases from J, the junction kept 6 bases outside the gene matches. The germline CDR1 and CDR2 sequences are SQVTM and ANQGSEA. CDR3 amino acids: CSALDRVYGYTF. DNA of the CDR3: TGCAGCGCATTGGACAGGGTTTATGGCTACACCTTC. Based on the CDR3 plus reference TRBV29-1 and TRBJ1-2, the full variable domain is SAVISQKPSRDICQRGTSLTIQCQVDSQVTMMFWYRQQPGQSLTLIATANQGSEATYESGFVIDKFPISRPNLTFSTLTVSNMSPEDSSIYLCSALDRVYGYTFGSGTRLTVV.

This clone has just one count. V usage is TRBV5-1 and J usage is TRBJ1-4, with TRBD1 identical over 8 bases. CDR1 is SGHRS, CDR2 YFSETQ, per germline. The CDR3 has 15 amino acids. The trim removed 3 bases at V and 6 bases at J, leaving 7 bases unmatched. The CDR3 here is CASSSTGAGDEKLFF. The CDR3 nucleotides are TGCGCCAGCAGCTCGACAGGGGCCGGGGATGAAAAACTGTTTTTT.

The chain uses TRBV11-2 and TRBJ1-6; D uncertain. CDR1 is SGHAT, CDR2 FQNNGV, per germline. V shed 3 bases and J shed 1 base, with 10 bases lying between them. The CDR3 has 16 residues. In DNA form, the CDR3 reads TGTGCCAGCAGCTTTACTTACGGGTCCTATAATTCACCCCTCCACTTT. As protein: CASSFTYGSYNSPLHF.